One T cell receptor (beta chain) is described in this entry. What it binds is unknown. This specimen belongs to a study of T cell repertoires in cytomegalovirus infection. Across the whole study: CMV epitopes in the study were HLA-C-restricted (recently identified) and HLA-B-restricted (well studied). Based on public TCR beta signatures, there were indications of CMV infection and of a matching HLA type. Whole-study results and caveats: The ex vivo response was dominated by HLA-C-restricted CMV-specific TCR beta clonotypes.

There are 15 residues in the CDR3. V was cut by 0 bases and J by 2 bases, with 11 bases left in between. Germline V gene sequence: CDR1 MNHNY, CDR2 SVGAGI (reference sequence). TCRdb independently ran MiXCR on the reads; one entry per CDR3 protein. Seen here are 62,000 or so distinct CDR3 sequences, roughly a fifth observed once, and the top ten hold about 69%. Sample: CD8+ T cells from cultured PBMCs, taken from culture after CMV antigen stimulation. This sequence joins TRBV6-6 and TRBJ2-7, with TRBD1 as a possible D gene (6 bases). This sequence originates from a human donor in good health (CMV status not recorded). Some clones in this sample may be carry-over from other donors' samples. CDR3 bases: TGTGCCAGCAGTTACTCAGGGGACACTCCCTACGAGCAGTACTTC. Translated, it gives CASSYSGDTPYEQYF.